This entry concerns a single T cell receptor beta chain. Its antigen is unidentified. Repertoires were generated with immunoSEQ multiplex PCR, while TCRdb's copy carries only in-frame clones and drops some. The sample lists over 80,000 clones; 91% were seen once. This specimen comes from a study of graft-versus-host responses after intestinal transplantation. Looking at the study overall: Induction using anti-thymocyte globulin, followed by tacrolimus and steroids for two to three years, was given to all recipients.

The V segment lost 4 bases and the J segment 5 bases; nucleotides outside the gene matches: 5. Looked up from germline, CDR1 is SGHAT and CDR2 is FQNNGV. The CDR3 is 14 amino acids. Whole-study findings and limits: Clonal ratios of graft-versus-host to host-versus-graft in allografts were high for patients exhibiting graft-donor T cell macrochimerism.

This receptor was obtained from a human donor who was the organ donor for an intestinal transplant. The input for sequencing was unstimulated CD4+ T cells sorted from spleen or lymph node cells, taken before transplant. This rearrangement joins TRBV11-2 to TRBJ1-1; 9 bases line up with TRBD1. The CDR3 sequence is CASSSGTGRTEAFF. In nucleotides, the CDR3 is TGTGCCAGCAGCTCCGGGACAGGGCGGACTGAAGCTTTCTTT. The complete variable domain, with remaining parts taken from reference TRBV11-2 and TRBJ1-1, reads EAGVAQSPRYKIIEKRQSVAFWCNPISGHATLYWYQQILGQGPKLLIQFQNNGVVDDSQLPKDRFSAERLKGVDSTLKIQPAKLEDSAVYLCASSSGTGRTEAFFGQGTRLTVV.